This TCR beta chain emerged from a study of shared clonotypes between healthy human individuals. The assay was immunoSEQ multiplex PCR, and TCRdb's table has in-frame clones only and misses some. The data contain around 600,000 clones, approximately 95% of them singletons. General study points: Non-shared clonotypes displayed generation probabilities falling below those of clonotypes present in all four donors.

To note about this clone: The antigen remains unidentified.

CDR3 length equals 15 residues. V was clipped by 3 bases and J by 0 bases, with 9 bases between them. Germline V gene data show CDR1 as MNHEY and CDR2 as SMNVEV (reference sequence). CD8 cells classed as naive were CD45RO-negative and positively selected for CCR7, excluding terminally differentiated effector memory CD45RA+ cells. The sequenced sample consisted of naive CD8+ T cells sorted from blood. The chain employs TRBV27 and TRBJ2-1; D perhaps matches TRBD1 (5 bases). This receptor was taken from a woman under 40 in good health. Here the CDR3 DNA reads TGTGCCAGCAGTTTTCGCGACAGCTCCTACAATGAGCAGTTCTTC. It translates to CASSFRDSSYNEQFF.